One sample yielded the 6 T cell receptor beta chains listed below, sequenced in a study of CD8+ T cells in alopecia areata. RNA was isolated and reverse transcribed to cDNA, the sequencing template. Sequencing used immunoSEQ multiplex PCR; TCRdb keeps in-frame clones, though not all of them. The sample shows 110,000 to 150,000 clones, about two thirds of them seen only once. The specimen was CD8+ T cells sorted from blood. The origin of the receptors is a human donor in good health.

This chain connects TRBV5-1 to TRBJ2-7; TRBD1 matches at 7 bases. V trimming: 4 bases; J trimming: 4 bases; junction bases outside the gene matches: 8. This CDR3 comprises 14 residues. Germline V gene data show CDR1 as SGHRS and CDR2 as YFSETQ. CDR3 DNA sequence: TGCGCCAGCAGCCCCGACAGGGTCGCGTACGAGCAGTACTTC. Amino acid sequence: CASSPDRVAYEQYF.

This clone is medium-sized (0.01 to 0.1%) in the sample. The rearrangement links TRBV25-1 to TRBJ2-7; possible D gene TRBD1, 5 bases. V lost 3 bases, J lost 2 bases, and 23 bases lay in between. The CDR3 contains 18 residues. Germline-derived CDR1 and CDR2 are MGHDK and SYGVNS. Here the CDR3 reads CASSDLAQTIPTAYEQYF. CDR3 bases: TGTGCCAGCAGTGATTTAGCCCAGACAATACCGACAGCCTACGAGCAGTACTTC.

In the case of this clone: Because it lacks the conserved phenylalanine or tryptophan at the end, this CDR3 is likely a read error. The CDR3 coding sequence is TGCAGCGTTGGGGGGACTGAAGCTTTCCTT. It translates to CSVGGTEAFL. The chain joins TRBV29-1 to TRBJ1-1; perhaps TRBD1 as D (5 bases). The CDR3 extends over 10 amino acids. V shed 4 bases and J shed 5 bases, with 5 bases lying between them. The germline gives CDR1 SQVTM, CDR2 ANQGSEA.

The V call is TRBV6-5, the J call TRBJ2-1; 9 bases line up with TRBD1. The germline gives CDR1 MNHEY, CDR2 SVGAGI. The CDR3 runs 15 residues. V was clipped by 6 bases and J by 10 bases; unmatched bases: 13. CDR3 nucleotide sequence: TGTGCCAGCAGCTCCCAACCTGCCGGGACAGGGGAGCAGTTCTTC. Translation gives CASSSQPAGTGEQFF.

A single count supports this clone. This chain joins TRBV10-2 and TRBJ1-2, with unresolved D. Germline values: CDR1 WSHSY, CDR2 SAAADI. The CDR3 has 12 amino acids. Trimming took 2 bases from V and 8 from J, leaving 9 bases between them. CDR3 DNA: TGCGCCAGCAGTGAGCCTAATGGAGGCTACACCTTC. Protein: CASSEPNGGYTF.

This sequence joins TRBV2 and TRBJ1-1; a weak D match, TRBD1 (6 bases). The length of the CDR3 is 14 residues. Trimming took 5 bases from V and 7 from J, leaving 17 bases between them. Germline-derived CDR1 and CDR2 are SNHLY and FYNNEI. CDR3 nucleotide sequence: TGTGCCAGCAGTCGACCCGGGACAAGATATGAAGCTTTCTTT. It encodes CASSRPGTRYEAFF.